This T cell receptor (gamma chain) was retrieved from a study of gamma-delta chains in newborns, infants, children. Study-wide background: Polyclonal expansion of innate γδ T cells after birth follows microbial exposure.

CDR1 is VINAFY, CDR2 YDVSNSKD, per germline. The CDR3 loop spans 11 amino acids. The V segment lost 1 base and the J segment 8 bases; nucleotides outside the gene matches: 2. TCRdb re-processed the reads using CATT. The data contain roughly 3,500 gamma-chain clones, around 64% of them seen just once; the ten biggest clones take up 15% to 20%. The rearrangement links TRGV5 to TRGJ1 or TRGJ2. Germline matching of the DNA provided the J gene here, since TCRdb leaves it blank. The sequenced material came from blood. This TCR came from a child who was a newborn, infant or young child, either healthy, febrile or measles-vaccinated (not recorded which). CDR3 sequence (DNA): TGTGCCACCTGGGACAGAGATAAGAAACTCTTT. Translating gives CATWDRDKKLF.